Listed below are T cell receptor beta chains from one sample, sequenced in a study of blood T cell repertoires in COVID-19. Produced via immunoSEQ multiplex PCR; TCRdb's table is partial and in-frame only. The sample has some 110,000 clones, approximately 82% seen once. Sequencing input: peripheral blood. Receptors originate from a woman over 75 with acute or convalescent COVID-19. Both conserved end residues are part of each CDR3. The order of the fields is D gene, V gene, clone size, J gene, CDR3 protein, CDR3 DNA. A D gene is named only where the DNA matches it firmly. Some rows mark clone size as missing; the rest say once, few, many or name a class of expanded clone.

D gene: TRBD2; V gene: TRBV28; clone size: .; J gene: TRBJ2-1; CDR3 protein: CASSLSSGSYNEQFF; CDR3 DNA: TGTGCCAGCAGTTTATCTAGCGGCTCCTACAATGAGCAGTTCTTC
D gene: .; V gene: TRBV5-1; clone size: .; J gene: TRBJ1-4; CDR3 protein: CASTKDGNEKLFF; CDR3 DNA: TGCGCCAGCACCAAAGACGGGAATGAAAAACTGTTTTTT
D gene: TRBD1; V gene: TRBV6-5; clone size: few; J gene: TRBJ1-5; CDR3 protein: CASSTGGGQPQHF; CDR3 DNA: TGTGCCAGCAGCACAGGGGGCGGTCAGCCCCAGCATTTT
D gene: TRBD1; V gene: TRBV6-4; clone size: .; J gene: TRBJ1-2; CDR3 protein: CASRLDRGSYGYTF; CDR3 DNA: TGTGCCAGCAGGCTGGACAGGGGGTCCTATGGCTACACCTTC
D gene: TRBD1; V gene: TRBV7-9; clone size: .; J gene: TRBJ1-2; CDR3 protein: CASSPTFNRGAGYGYTF; CDR3 DNA: TGTGCCAGCAGCCCCACGTTTAACAGGGGCGCGGGATATGGCTACACCTTC
D gene: .; V gene: TRBV5-4; clone size: .; J gene: TRBJ2-5; CDR3 protein: CASSLDRETQYF; CDR3 DNA: TGTGCCAGCAGCTTGGACAGAGAGACCCAGTACTTC
D gene: TRBD2; V gene: TRBV20-1; clone size: once; J gene: TRBJ2-2; CDR3 protein: CSASSGRAAGELFF; CDR3 DNA: TGCAGTGCTAGTTCCGGGAGGGCCGCCGGGGAGCTGTTTTTT
D gene: TRBD1; V gene: TRBV27; clone size: .; J gene: TRBJ1-1; CDR3 protein: CASSLRDRSSTEAFF; CDR3 DNA: TGTGCCAGCAGTCTCCGGGACAGGTCGAGCACTGAAGCTTTCTTT
D gene: .; V gene: TRBV12-5; clone size: .; J gene: TRBJ2-5; CDR3 protein: CASGTGQSETQYF; CDR3 DNA: TGTGCTAGTGGTACTGGACAGTCAGAGACCCAGTACTTC
D gene: .; V gene: TRBV18; clone size: .; J gene: TRBJ2-6; CDR3 protein: CASSLLQVPSGANVLTF; CDR3 DNA: TGTGCCAGCTCACTGCTCCAGGTGCCCTCTGGGGCCAACGTCCTGACTTTC
D gene: TRBD2; V gene: TRBV28; clone size: .; J gene: TRBJ2-7; CDR3 protein: CASSFPSGSGIPYEQYF; CDR3 DNA: TGTGCCAGCAGTTTCCCCAGTGGTAGCGGGATTCCATACGAGCAGTACTTC
D gene: .; V gene: TRBV24-1; clone size: .; J gene: TRBJ2-5; CDR3 protein: CATSDSGQGGETQYF; CDR3 DNA: TGTGCCACCAGTGATTCTGGACAGGGAGGGGAGACCCAGTACTTC
D gene: TRBD1; V gene: TRBV11-3; clone size: once; J gene: TRBJ1-2; CDR3 protein: CASSLMTGAEGYTF; CDR3 DNA: TGTGCCAGCAGCCTAATGACAGGGGCTGAAGGCTACACCTTC
D gene: TRBD2; V gene: TRBV9; clone size: .; J gene: TRBJ2-5; CDR3 protein: CASSPGTSGRKRRETQYF; CDR3 DNA: TGTGCCAGCAGCCCTGGGACTAGCGGGAGAAAAAGAAGGGAGACCCAGTACTTC
D gene: .; V gene: TRBV19; clone size: few; J gene: TRBJ2-3; CDR3 protein: CASTPSGRGTDTQYF; CDR3 DNA: TGTGCCAGTACTCCGAGCGGGCGAGGCACAGATACGCAGTATTTT
D gene: .; V gene: TRBV19; clone size: .; J gene: TRBJ2-5; CDR3 protein: CASSIRLVAETQYF; CDR3 DNA: TGTGCCAGTAGTATAAGACTAGTTGCTGAGACCCAGTACTTC
D gene: .; V gene: TRBV5-5; clone size: .; J gene: TRBJ2-7; CDR3 protein: CASSLVPEAGSYEQYF; CDR3 DNA: TGTGCCAGCAGCTTGGTGCCGGAGGCAGGCTCCTACGAGCAGTACTTC
D gene: TRBD2; V gene: TRBV27; clone size: .; J gene: TRBJ2-1; CDR3 protein: CASKPGGLAGIIYNEQFF; CDR3 DNA: TGTGCCAGCAAGCCCGGGGGACTAGCGGGGATAATATACAATGAGCAGTTCTTC
D gene: .; V gene: TRBV7-9; clone size: .; J gene: TRBJ1-5; CDR3 protein: CASSDSGTRQNQPQHF; CDR3 DNA: TGTGCCAGCAGCGACTCCGGGACACGGCAGAATCAGCCCCAGCATTTT
D gene: TRBD2; V gene: TRBV11-3; clone size: .; J gene: TRBJ2-7; CDR3 protein: CASSLQAGPSYEQYF; CDR3 DNA: TGTGCCAGCAGCTTACAAGCGGGACCGTCCTACGAGCAGTACTTC
D gene: .; V gene: TRBV19; clone size: .; J gene: TRBJ2-1; CDR3 protein: CASSMGGASEQFF; CDR3 DNA: TGTGCCAGTAGTATGGGGGGAGCCAGTGAGCAGTTCTTC
D gene: .; V gene: TRBV10-3; clone size: .; J gene: TRBJ2-1; CDR3 protein: CAISESGPGRDFGDNEQFF; CDR3 DNA: TGTGCCATCAGTGAGTCAGGGCCAGGAAGAGACTTCGGGGACAATGAGCAGTTCTTC
D gene: TRBD1; V gene: TRBV28; clone size: .; J gene: TRBJ1-1; CDR3 protein: CASSQGDTEAFF; CDR3 DNA: TGTGCCAGCAGCCAGGGGGACACTGAAGCTTTCTTT
D gene: TRBD2; V gene: TRBV7-9; clone size: .; J gene: TRBJ2-5; CDR3 protein: CASSPAGVETQYF; CDR3 DNA: TGTGCCAGCAGCCCAGCGGGAGTTGAGACCCAGTACTTC
D gene: .; V gene: TRBV7-2; clone size: .; J gene: TRBJ1-5; CDR3 protein: CASSPEPFLGGQPQHF; CDR3 DNA: TGTGCCAGCAGCCCCGAACCTTTTTTGGGGGGTCAGCCCCAGCATTTT
D gene: .; V gene: TRBV6-6; clone size: .; J gene: TRBJ2-5; CDR3 protein: CASSYRQGRAQETQYF; CDR3 DNA: TGTGCCAGCAGTTACCGCCAGGGCAGAGCCCAAGAGACCCAGTACTTC
D gene: .; V gene: TRBV7-9; clone size: .; J gene: TRBJ1-2; CDR3 protein: CASSLVNEKRDGYTF; CDR3 DNA: TGTGCCAGCAGCTTAGTCAACGAGAAGAGGGATGGCTACACCTTC
D gene: TRBD1; V gene: TRBV3-1/TRBV3-2; clone size: .; J gene: TRBJ2-2; CDR3 protein: CASRPGTANTGELFF; CDR3 DNA: TGTGCCAGCAGGCCCGGGACAGCTAACACCGGGGAGCTGTTTTTT
D gene: .; V gene: TRBV27; clone size: .; J gene: TRBJ2-6; CDR3 protein: CASSFSGANVLTF; CDR3 DNA: TGTGCCAGCAGTTTTAGTGGGGCCAACGTCCTGACTTTC
D gene: TRBD1; V gene: TRBV24-1; clone size: .; J gene: TRBJ2-3; CDR3 protein: CATSARDRGTDTQYF; CDR3 DNA: TGTGCCACCAGTGCTCGGGACAGGGGAACAGATACGCAGTATTTT
D gene: .; V gene: TRBV19; clone size: .; J gene: TRBJ2-2; CDR3 protein: CASSQTGKTGELFF; CDR3 DNA: TGTGCCAGTAGTCAAACAGGGAAAACCGGGGAGCTGTTTTTT
D gene: .; V gene: TRBV4-1; clone size: .; J gene: TRBJ2-1; CDR3 protein: CASSLVSTGSDEQFF; CDR3 DNA: TGCGCCAGCAGCCTAGTTAGTACAGGGAGTGATGAGCAGTTCTTC
D gene: .; V gene: TRBV11-2; clone size: .; J gene: TRBJ2-3; CDR3 protein: CASSFQGMGGTDTQYF; CDR3 DNA: TGTGCCAGCAGCTTTCAGGGGATGGGGGGCACAGATACGCAGTATTTT
D gene: .; V gene: TRBV7-2; clone size: many; J gene: TRBJ2-2; CDR3 protein: CASSTRPPGELFF; CDR3 DNA: TGTGCCAGCAGCACTAGACCGCCCGGGGAGCTGTTTTTT
D gene: .; V gene: TRBV12-2; clone size: once; J gene: TRBJ1-2; CDR3 protein: CASRLAGQHYGYTF; CDR3 DNA: TGTGCAAGTCGCTTAGCGGGCCAGCACTATGGCTACACCTTC
D gene: TRBD2; V gene: TRBV4-1; clone size: .; J gene: TRBJ2-5; CDR3 protein: CASSQKETSGKETQYF; CDR3 DNA: TGCGCCAGCAGCCAAAAAGAGACTAGCGGGAAAGAGACCCAGTACTTC
D gene: .; V gene: TRBV5-1; clone size: .; J gene: TRBJ2-1; CDR3 protein: CASSLGQSSYNEQFF; CDR3 DNA: TGCGCCAGCAGCTTGGGACAGAGCTCCTACAATGAGCAGTTCTTC
D gene: .; V gene: TRBV5-1; clone size: .; J gene: TRBJ1-5; CDR3 protein: CASSLQDSSNQPQHF; CDR3 DNA: TGCGCCAGCAGCTTGCAGGACAGTAGCAATCAGCCCCAGCATTTT
D gene: TRBD2; V gene: TRBV3-1/TRBV3-2; clone size: .; J gene: TRBJ2-1; CDR3 protein: CASSQGLAGGLPNEQFF; CDR3 DNA: TGTGCCAGCAGCCAGGGACTAGCGGGAGGCCTACCCAATGAGCAGTTCTTC
D gene: TRBD1; V gene: TRBV11-2; clone size: once; J gene: TRBJ2-5; CDR3 protein: CASSVRTGENRETQYF; CDR3 DNA: TGTGCCAGCAGCGTCCGGACAGGGGAGAATCGAGAGACCCAGTACTTC
D gene: .; V gene: TRBV29-1; clone size: .; J gene: TRBJ2-1; CDR3 protein: CSVEEIFHSYNEQFF; CDR3 DNA: TGCAGCGTTGAGGAGATTTTTCATTCCTACAATGAGCAGTTCTTC
D gene: .; V gene: TRBV19; clone size: .; J gene: TRBJ2-4; CDR3 protein: CASSPGLGIIQYF; CDR3 DNA: TGTGCCAGTAGCCCGGGACTGGGAATCATTCAGTACTTC
D gene: .; V gene: TRBV29-1; clone size: .; J gene: TRBJ2-7; CDR3 protein: CSVEDFRETSREQYF; CDR3 DNA: TGCAGCGTTGAAGATTTTCGTGAGACATCACGCGAGCAGTACTTC
D gene: .; V gene: TRBV9; clone size: .; J gene: TRBJ2-6; CDR3 protein: CASSVGGLSGANVLTF; CDR3 DNA: TGTGCCAGCAGCGTAGGGGGCCTCTCTGGGGCCAACGTCCTGACTTTC
D gene: .; V gene: TRBV29-1; clone size: few; J gene: TRBJ2-1; CDR3 protein: CSVFELGDEQFF; CDR3 DNA: TGCAGCGTCTTTGAACTAGGCGATGAGCAGTTCTTC
D gene: .; V gene: TRBV12-3/TRBV12-4; clone size: .; J gene: TRBJ1-1; CDR3 protein: CASSFRDYTEAFF; CDR3 DNA: TGTGCCAGCAGTTTCCGAGACTACACTGAAGCTTTCTTT
D gene: .; V gene: TRBV3-1/TRBV3-2; clone size: .; J gene: TRBJ2-5; CDR3 protein: CASSQVKETQYF; CDR3 DNA: TGTGCCAGCAGCCAAGTAAAAGAGACCCAGTACTTC
D gene: TRBD1; V gene: TRBV24-1; clone size: .; J gene: TRBJ2-2; CDR3 protein: CATSGAGGTGELFF; CDR3 DNA: TGTGCCACCAGTGGTGCAGGGGGTACCGGGGAGCTGTTTTTT
D gene: .; V gene: TRBV5-1; clone size: .; J gene: TRBJ2-5; CDR3 protein: CASSPQGQETQYF; CDR3 DNA: TGCGCCAGCAGCCCTCAGGGTCAAGAGACCCAGTACTTC
D gene: TRBD1; V gene: TRBV5-1; clone size: few; J gene: TRBJ1-1; CDR3 protein: CASTGRTGDTEAFF; CDR3 DNA: TGCGCCAGCACCGGCCGGACAGGGGACACTGAAGCTTTCTTT
D gene: TRBD2; V gene: TRBV18; clone size: few; J gene: TRBJ2-1; CDR3 protein: CASSIRSGSGDEQFF; CDR3 DNA: TGTGCCAGCTCGATTCGTAGCGGGAGTGGGGATGAGCAGTTCTTC
D gene: .; V gene: TRBV19; clone size: .; J gene: TRBJ1-5; CDR3 protein: CASSTRENQPQHF; CDR3 DNA: TGTGCCAGTAGTACTAGGGAGAATCAGCCCCAGCATTTT